This T cell receptor (beta chain) appears in the sequencing data of a study of breast tumors, draining lymph nodes, adjacent tissues. Overall study results and limits: Data only fit, rather than demonstrated, lymph node origin of most tumor T cells. Tumor and nontumor repertoires were significantly more similar in luminal-like than in basal-like breast cancer.

One entry per CDR3 protein results from TCRdb running MiXCR on the multiplex PCR reads. The table shows roughly 130,000 distinct CDR3 sequences, with just under 20% occurring only once. The V gene's germline CDR1 is MNHNY and CDR2 SVGAGI (reference sequence). CDR3 length: 15 amino acids. V lost 3 bases and J lost 6; bases outside the gene matches: 4. The lymph nodes were axillary draining lymph nodes from breast cancer patients. This clonotype has a count of ten or more. No antigen is known for it. The sample consisted of axillary lymph node tissue. This clonotype was obtained from a female donor with breast cancer. Some clones in this sample may be carry-over from other donors' samples. The rearrangement joins TRBV6-6 to TRBJ2-1, with TRBD2 matching 11 bases. The CDR3 is CASSYSGTSGNEQFF. The CDR3 DNA sequence: TGTGCCAGCAGTTATTCCGGGACTAGCGGCAATGAGCAGTTCTTC.